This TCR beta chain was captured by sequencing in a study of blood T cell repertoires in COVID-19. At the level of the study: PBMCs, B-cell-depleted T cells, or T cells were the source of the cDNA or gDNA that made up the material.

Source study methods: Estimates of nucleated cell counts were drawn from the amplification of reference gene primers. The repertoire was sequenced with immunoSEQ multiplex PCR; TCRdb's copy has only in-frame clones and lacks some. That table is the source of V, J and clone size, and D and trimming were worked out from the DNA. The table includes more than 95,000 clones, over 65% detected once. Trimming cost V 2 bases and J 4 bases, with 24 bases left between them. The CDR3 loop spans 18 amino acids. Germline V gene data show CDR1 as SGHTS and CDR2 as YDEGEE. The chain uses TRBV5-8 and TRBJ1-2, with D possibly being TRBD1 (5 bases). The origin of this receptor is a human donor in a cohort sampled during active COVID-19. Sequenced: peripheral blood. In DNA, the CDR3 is TGTGCCAGCAGCTTCTCTTCCTGGACAACGGGCTCCCTCTATGGCTACACCTTC. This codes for CASSFSSWTTGSLYGYTF.